In this sample, the clone carrying this TCR beta chain turned up many times. Its antigen is as yet unknown. The record originates from a study of regulatory T cells in long-lasting Graves disease. In the study overall: Newly diagnosed Graves' patients had under 3 months of antithyroid drugs.

This CDR3 has 17 residues. CDR1 and CDR2 (germline): SGHRS, YFSETQ. J was trimmed by 4 bases and V by 0 bases; bases with no gene match: 3. Study-level results: Those with persistent Graves' had less TCR diversity than newly diagnosed patients.

With iRepertoire HTBI primers and Arm-PCR of CDR3 regions, TCR beta libraries were built. TCRdb analysed the multiplex PCR reads with MiXCR anew, one entry per CDR3 protein. Of about 540,000 distinct CDR3 sequences listed, about 14% are singletons. Sample time point: newly diagnosed GD, antithyroid drugs for less than 3 months. Preparation of the TCR library used RNA extracted from PBMCs. The patient group derived from an endocrinology department in Xi'an, China. These data were also reused for a study on T cells in Graves' hyperthyroidism and ophthalmopathy. As that report states: Exclusion of patients followed from uncontrolled infection, other autoimmune disease, pregnancy or lactation.

The genes are TRBV5-1 and TRBJ1-6, with 11 bases fitting TRBD1. This TCR was recovered from a man aged 30-40 years with Graves disease. The sample was peripheral blood mononuclear cells (PBMCs), taken at new diagnosis, from a patient treated with antithyroid drugs. The DNA for the CDR3 is TGCGCCAGCAGCTTGGAGGGGACAGGGGGATATAATTCACCCCTCCACTTT. Translating gives CASSLEGTGGYNSPLHF. Drawing the rest from reference TRBV5-1 and TRBJ1-6, the complete variable domain is KAGVTQTPRYLIKTRGQQVTLSCSPISGHRSVSWYQQTPGQGLQFLFEYFSETQRNKGNFPGRFSGRQFSNSRSEMNVSTLELGDSALYLCASSLEGTGGYNSPLHFGNGTRLTVT.